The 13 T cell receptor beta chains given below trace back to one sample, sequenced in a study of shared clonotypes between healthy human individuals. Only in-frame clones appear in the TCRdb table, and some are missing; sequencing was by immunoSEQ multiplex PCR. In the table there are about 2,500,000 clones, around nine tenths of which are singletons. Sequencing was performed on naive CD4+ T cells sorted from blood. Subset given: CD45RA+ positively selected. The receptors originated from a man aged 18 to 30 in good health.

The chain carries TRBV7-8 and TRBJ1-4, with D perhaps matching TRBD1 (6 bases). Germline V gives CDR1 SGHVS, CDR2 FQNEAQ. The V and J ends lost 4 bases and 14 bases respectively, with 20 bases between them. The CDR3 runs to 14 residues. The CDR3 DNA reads TGTGCCAGCAGCTCCTATAAAGGGGGGCAGGTGCTGTTTTTT. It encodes CASSSYKGGQVLFF.

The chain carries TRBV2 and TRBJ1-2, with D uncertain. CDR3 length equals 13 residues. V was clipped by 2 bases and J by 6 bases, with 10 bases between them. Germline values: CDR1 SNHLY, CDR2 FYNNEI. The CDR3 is CASSEFRGNGYTF. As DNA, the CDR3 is TGTGCCAGCAGTGAATTCCGGGGAAATGGCTACACCTTC. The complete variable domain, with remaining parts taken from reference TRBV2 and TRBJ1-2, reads EPEVTQTPSHQVTQMGQEVILRCVPISNHLYFYWYRQILGQKVEFLVSFYNNEISEKSEIFDDQFSVERPDGSNFTLKIRSTKLEDSAMYFCASSEFRGNGYTFGSGTRLTVV.

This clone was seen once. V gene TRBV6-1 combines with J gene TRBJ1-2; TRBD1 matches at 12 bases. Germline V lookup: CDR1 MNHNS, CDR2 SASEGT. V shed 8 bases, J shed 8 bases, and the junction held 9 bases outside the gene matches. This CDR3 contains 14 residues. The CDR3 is CASSKGQGARGYTF. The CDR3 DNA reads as TGTGCCAGCTCCAAGGGACAGGGGGCGCGAGGCTACACCTTC.

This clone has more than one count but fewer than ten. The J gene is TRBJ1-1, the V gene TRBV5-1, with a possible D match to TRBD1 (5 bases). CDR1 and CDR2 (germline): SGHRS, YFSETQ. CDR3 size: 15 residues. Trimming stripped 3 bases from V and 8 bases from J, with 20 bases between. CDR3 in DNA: TGCGCCAGCAGCTCTACAGGTCTGTCAAAGGAAGAAGCTTTCTTT. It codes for CASSSTGLSKEEAFF. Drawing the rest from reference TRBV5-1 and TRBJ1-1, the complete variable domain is KAGVTQTPRYLIKTRGQQVTLSCSPISGHRSVSWYQQTPGQGLQFLFEYFSETQRNKGNFPGRFSGRQFSNSRSEMNVSTLELGDSALYLCASSSTGLSKEEAFFGQGTRLTVV.

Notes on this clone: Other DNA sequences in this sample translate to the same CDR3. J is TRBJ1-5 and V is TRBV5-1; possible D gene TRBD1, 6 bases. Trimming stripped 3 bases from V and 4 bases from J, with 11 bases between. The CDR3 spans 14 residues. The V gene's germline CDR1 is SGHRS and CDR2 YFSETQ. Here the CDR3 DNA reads TGCGCCAGCAGCTCGGACAGCCTGAATCAGCCCCAGCATTTT. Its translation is CASSSDSLNQPQHF.

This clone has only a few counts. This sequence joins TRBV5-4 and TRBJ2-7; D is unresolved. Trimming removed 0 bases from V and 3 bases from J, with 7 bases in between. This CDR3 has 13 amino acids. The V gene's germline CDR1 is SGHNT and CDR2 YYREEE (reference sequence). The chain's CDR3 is CASSLANSYEQYF. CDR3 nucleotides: TGTGCCAGCAGCTTGGCCAACAGCTACGAGCAGTACTTC.

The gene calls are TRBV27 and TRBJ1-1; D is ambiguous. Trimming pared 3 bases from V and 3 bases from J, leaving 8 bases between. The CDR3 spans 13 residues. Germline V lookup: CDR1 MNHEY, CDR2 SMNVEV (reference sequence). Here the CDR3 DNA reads TGTGCCAGCAGTTTCTTCTGGGACACTGAAGCTTTCTTT. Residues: CASSFFWDTEAFF.

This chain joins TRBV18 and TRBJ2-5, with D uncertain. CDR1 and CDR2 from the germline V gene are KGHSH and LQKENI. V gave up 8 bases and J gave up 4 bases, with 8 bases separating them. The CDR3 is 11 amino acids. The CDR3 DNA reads TGTGCCAGCGGAGCCGGAGAGACCCAGTACTTC. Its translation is CASGAGETQYF.

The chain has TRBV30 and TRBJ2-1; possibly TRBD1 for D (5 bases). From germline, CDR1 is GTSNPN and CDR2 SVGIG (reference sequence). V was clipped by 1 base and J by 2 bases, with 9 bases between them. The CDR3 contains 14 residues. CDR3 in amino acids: CAWSAQVPYNEQFF. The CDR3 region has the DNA TGTGCCTGGAGTGCACAGGTCCCCTACAATGAGCAGTTCTTC.

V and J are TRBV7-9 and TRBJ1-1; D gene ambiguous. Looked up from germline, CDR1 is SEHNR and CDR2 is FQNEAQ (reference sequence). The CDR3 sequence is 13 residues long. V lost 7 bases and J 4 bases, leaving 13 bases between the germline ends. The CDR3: CASTPSVLTEAFF. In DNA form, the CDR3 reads TGTGCCAGCACCCCGTCGGTTCTCACTGAAGCTTTCTTT.

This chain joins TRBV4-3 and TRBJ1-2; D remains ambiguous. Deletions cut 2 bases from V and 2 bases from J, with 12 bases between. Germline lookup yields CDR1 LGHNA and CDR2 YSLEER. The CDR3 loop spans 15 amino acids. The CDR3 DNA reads TGCGCCAGCAGCCAATACCGCGCCGGGAACTATGGCTACACCTTC. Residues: CASSQYRAGNYGYTF.

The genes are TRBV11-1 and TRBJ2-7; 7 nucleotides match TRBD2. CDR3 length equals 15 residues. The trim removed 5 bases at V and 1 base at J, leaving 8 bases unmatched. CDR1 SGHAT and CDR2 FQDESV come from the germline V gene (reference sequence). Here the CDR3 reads CASSLGGDLSYEQYF. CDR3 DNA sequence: TGTGCCAGCAGCCTGGGGGGGGACCTGTCCTACGAGCAGTACTTC.

CDR3 protein: CASIGTSASTDTQYF. The CDR3 DNA follows: TGTGCCAGCATTGGAACTAGCGCGAGCACAGATACGCAGTATTTT. The rearrangement links TRBV2 to TRBJ2-3; 7 bases agree with TRBD2. Germline V CDR1 and CDR2: SNHLY, FYNNEI. The V segment lost 7 bases and the J segment 0 bases; nucleotides outside the gene matches: 7. The CDR3 loop spans 15 amino acids. The full variable domain, in which reference TRBV2 and TRBJ2-3 provide the parts outside the CDR3, is EPEVTQTPSHQVTQMGQEVILRCVPISNHLYFYWYRQILGQKVEFLVSFYNNEISEKSEIFDDQFSVERPDGSNFTLKIRSTKLEDSAMYFCASIGTSASTDTQYFGPGTRLTVL.